What follows are 27 T cell receptor beta chains derived from one specimen sequenced in a study of response to subunit inactivated influenza vaccine. MiXCR was run by TCRdb on the RT-PCR reads, yielding one entry per CDR3 protein. Of some 150,000 distinct CDR3 sequences in the sample, about 12% were seen once. The data were also submitted as part of a second study, on T cells expressing NK-cell markers. That work adds: Researchers built TCR beta cDNA using 5'RACE template switching with UMIs.

This material consisted of CD8+ T cells sorted from PBMCs, taken roughly 13 days after vaccination. The receptors here all came from a man over 45 who received an inactivated influenza vaccine.

This clonotype was observed a handful of times. The chain is built from TRBV5-1 and TRBJ2-7, with D possibly being TRBD1 or TRBD2 (6 bases each). This CDR3 region has 14 residues. CDR1 SGHRS and CDR2 YFSETQ come from the germline V gene. Trimming removed 2 bases from V and 4 bases from J, with 13 bases in between. CDR3 coding DNA: TGCGCCAGCAGCTTATTGGGGGCGGGGTACGAGCAGTACTTC. It yields the protein CASSLLGAGYEQYF.

In this sample, this clonotype turned up a few times. The chain joins TRBV15 to TRBJ2-7; 10 bases fit TRBD1. The V segment lost 0 bases and the J segment 5 bases; nucleotides outside the gene matches: 4. The CDR3 spans 15 residues. Germline loops: CDR1 LNHNV, CDR2 YYDKDF (reference sequence). The CDR3 DNA is TGTGCCACCAGCAGAGAGGGGACAGGGGATGACGAGCAGTACTTC. The encoded protein is CATSREGTGDDEQYF.

The V call is TRBV7-9, the J call TRBJ2-3; D remains ambiguous. V was cut by 1 base and J by 2 bases, with 10 bases left in between. The CDR3 runs 15 residues. Germline CDR1 SEHNR, CDR2 FQNEAQ (reference sequence). The CDR3 loop is CASSLGVDHTDTQYF. Here the CDR3 DNA reads TGTGCCAGCAGCTTAGGGGTGGACCACACAGATACGCAGTATTTT. Using reference TRBV7-9 and TRBJ2-3 for the parts outside the CDR3, the full variable domain is DTGVSQNPRHKITKRGQNVTFRCDPISEHNRLYWYRQTLGQGPEFLTYFQNEAQLEKSRLLSDRFSAERPKGSFSTLEIQRTEQGDSAMYLCASSLGVDHTDTQYFGPGTRLTVL.

This clonotype occurred a few times. The V gene is TRBV10-2, the J gene TRBJ1-2, with D tentatively TRBD1 (6 bases). Trimming took 3 bases from V and 3 from J, leaving 11 bases between them. Germline V CDR1 and CDR2: WSHSY, SAAADI. The CDR3 contains 14 residues. CDR3: CASSEQGGDYGYTF. The CDR3 region has the DNA TGCGCCAGCAGTGAACAGGGTGGGGACTATGGCTACACCTTC.

V is TRBV7-9 and J is TRBJ2-4; no definite D call. V lost 5 bases, J lost 3 bases, and 20 bases lay in between. CDR3 length: 17 residues. Germline V gene data show CDR1 as SEHNR and CDR2 as FQNEAQ (reference sequence). The CDR3 reads CASSPEALGYNKNIQYF. In DNA, the CDR3 is TGTGCCAGCAGCCCAGAGGCGTTGGGCTATAACAAAAACATTCAGTACTTC.

This clonotype occurred a few times. This chain links TRBV9 with TRBJ2-1, with 9 bases lining up with TRBD1. J was trimmed by 3 bases and V by 3 bases; bases with no gene match: 4. There are 15 residues in the CDR3. Germline values: CDR1 SGDLS, CDR2 YYNGEE. In DNA, the CDR3 is TGTGCCAGCAGCGCCTCGGGACAGGGCTACAATGAGCAGTTCTTC. It encodes CASSASGQGYNEQFF.

This clonotype was picked up many times. The chain carries TRBV7-2 and TRBJ1-5; TRBD1 is a possible D gene (5 bases). The CDR3 is 15 residues long. Trimming pared 5 bases from V and 6 bases from J, leaving 17 bases between. From germline, CDR1 is SGHTA and CDR2 FQGNSA. The CDR3 here is CASSPLGGEGQPQHF. CDR3 in DNA: TGTGCCAGCAGCCCTCTGGGGGGGGAGGGTCAGCCCCAGCATTTT. Full variable domain (remainder filled in from reference TRBV7-2 and TRBJ1-5): GAGVSQSPSNKVTEKGKDVELRCDPISGHTALYWYRQSLGQGLEFLIYFQGNSAPDKSGLPSDRFSAERTGGSVSTLTIQRTQQEDSAVYLCASSPLGGEGQPQHFGDGTRLSIL.

The rearrangement uses TRBV5-1 and TRBJ1-1; 11 positions agree with TRBD1. CDR3 size: 14 residues. V lost 4 bases, J lost 6 bases, and 5 bases stayed unmatched. Per germline, CDR1 SGHRS and CDR2 YFSETQ. This CDR3 reads CASSRTGGAAEAFF. CDR3 nucleotides: TGCGCCAGCAGCCGGACAGGGGGCGCGGCTGAAGCTTTCTTT.

This clonotype was counted between two and nine times. The CDR3 protein is CASSALGGKTEAFF. DNA of the CDR3: TGTGCCAGCAGCGCTCTGGGGGGGAAAACTGAAGCTTTCTTT. The chain joins TRBV7-2 to TRBJ1-1; possible D gene TRBD1, 5 bases. Trimming left V 5 bases short and J 5 bases short, with 15 bases between. Germline CDR1 is SGHTA and CDR2 is FQGNSA. This CDR3 comprises 14 residues.

This chain links TRBV2 with TRBJ2-5, with D perhaps matching TRBD1 (6 bases). CDR1 is SNHLY, CDR2 FYNNEI, per germline. Trimming pared 7 bases from V and 5 bases from J, leaving 20 bases between. This CDR3 comprises 15 residues. The CDR3 sequence: CASISPGHPGETQYF. In DNA form, the CDR3 reads TGTGCCAGCATATCACCGGGACACCCGGGGGAGACCCAGTACTTC. The variable domain in full, with the rest retrieved from reference TRBV2 and TRBJ2-5, is EPEVTQTPSHQVTQMGQEVILRCVPISNHLYFYWYRQILGQKVEFLVSFYNNEISEKSEIFDDQFSVERPDGSNFTLKIRSTKLEDSAMYFCASISPGHPGETQYFGPGTRLLVL.

The V gene is TRBV27, the J gene TRBJ2-1, with 10 bases lining up with TRBD2. This CDR3 is 15 amino acids long. Trimming at V came to 6 bases and at J to 4 bases, leaving 6 bases not matched to a gene. CDR1 is MNHEY and CDR2 is SMNVEV in the germline V gene (reference sequence). The CDR3 DNA follows: TGTGCCAGCAGGGGAGCGGGAGGGGATTACAATGAGCAGTTCTTC. The encoded protein is CASRGAGGDYNEQFF.

At least ten counts were recorded for this clonotype. V usage is TRBV29-1 and J usage is TRBJ2-4, with D perhaps matching TRBD1 (6 bases). The germline V and J ends were trimmed by 2 bases and 1 base, with 12 bases remaining between them. CDR1 is SQVTM and CDR2 is ANQGSEA in the germline V gene. CDR3 length: 15 residues. The CDR3 loop reads CSVESGGPAKNIQYF. The CDR3 DNA follows: TGCAGCGTTGAATCTGGGGGCCCTGCCAAAAACATTCAGTACTTC. Full variable domain (remainder filled in from reference TRBV29-1 and TRBJ2-4): SAVISQKPSRDICQRGTSLTIQCQVDSQVTMMFWYRQQPGQSLTLIATANQGSEATYESGFVIDKFPISRPNLTFSTLTVSNMSPEDSSIYLCSVESGGPAKNIQYFGAGTRLSVL.

In this sample, this clonotype turned up a few times. The gene calls are TRBV4-3 and TRBJ2-1, with D possibly being TRBD1 (6 bases). V lost 0 bases and J lost 2, with 11 bases in between. Germline CDR1 and CDR2: LGHNA and YSLEER. The CDR3 extends over 16 amino acids. CDR3 DNA: TGCGCCAGCAGCCAAGAACCCTGGGACACCTACAATGAGCAGTTCTTC. Residues: CASSQEPWDTYNEQFF.

The genes are TRBV28 and TRBJ2-7; tentative D call: TRBD1 (6 bases). V was clipped by 3 bases and J by 1 base, with 13 bases between them. The germline V gene encodes CDR1 MDHEN and CDR2 SYDVKM. The CDR3 contains 15 residues. The CDR3 loop reads CASSFWAGVSYEQYF. In nucleotides, the CDR3 is TGTGCCAGCAGTTTTTGGGCAGGGGTTTCCTACGAGCAGTACTTC.

V is TRBV27 and J is TRBJ2-7, with D perhaps matching TRBD1 (6 bases). Germline V gives CDR1 MNHEY, CDR2 SMNVEV (reference sequence). V was pared by 0 bases and J by 4 bases, with 13 bases between. The CDR3 runs 15 residues. The DNA of the CDR3 is TGTGCCAGCAGTTTATCGATTGGGACACAATACGAGCAGTACTTC. Translating gives CASSLSIGTQYEQYF.

This clonotype turned up a few times. V gene TRBV6-2 or TRBV6-3 combines with J gene TRBJ2-2; TRBD2 aligns across 12 bases. The CDR3 is 16 residues long. CDR1 and CDR2 (germline): MNHEY, SVGEGT. The V and J ends lost 7 bases and 2 bases, in that order; junction bases with no gene match: 5. CDR3 region: CASTSTSGGNTGELFF. The CDR3 DNA sequence: TGTGCCAGCACCTCGACTAGCGGGGGTAACACCGGGGAGCTGTTTTTT.

V usage is TRBV25-1 and J usage is TRBJ2-1; the match to TRBD2 covers 14 bases. V was clipped by 10 bases and J by 10 bases; unmatched bases: 12. This CDR3 has 15 residues. CDR1 and CDR2 (germline): MGHDK, SYGVNS. CDR3 protein: CATGTSGSPGWEQFF. The CDR3 DNA reads TGTGCCACCGGGACTAGCGGGAGTCCCGGATGGGAGCAGTTCTTC.

In this sample, this clonotype turned up a few times. The chain uses TRBV7-9 and TRBJ1-4, with D hard to call. CDR1 SEHNR and CDR2 FQNEAQ come from the germline V gene (reference sequence). The CDR3 runs to 16 residues. Trimming stripped 1 base from V and 2 bases from J, with 11 bases between. The CDR3, as DNA: TGTGCCAGCAGCTTAGGCATCTGGGAGACTAATGAAAAACTGTTTTTT. Translation: CASSLGIWETNEKLFF. Drawing the rest from reference TRBV7-9 and TRBJ1-4, the complete variable domain is DTGVSQNPRHKITKRGQNVTFRCDPISEHNRLYWYRQTLGQGPEFLTYFQNEAQLEKSRLLSDRFSAERPKGSFSTLEIQRTEQGDSAMYLCASSLGIWETNEKLFFGSGTQLSVL.

The V gene is TRBV2, the J gene TRBJ1-5; D is unclear. Deletions cut 6 bases from V and 7 bases from J, with 16 bases between. The germline V gene encodes CDR1 SNHLY and CDR2 FYNNEI. The CDR3 has 14 amino acids. CDR3 nucleotide sequence: TGTGCCAGCAGCACGGTGGGAGCATGGCAGCCCCAGCATTTT. Translated: CASSTVGAWQPQHF.

This clonotype was counted only a few times. The V gene is TRBV29-1, the J gene TRBJ1-1; D might be TRBD1 (5 bases). In germline, CDR1 is SQVTM, CDR2 ANQGSEA. The CDR3 extends over 13 amino acids. V was shortened by 1 base and J by 1 base, with 7 bases between the two germline ends. Written as DNA, the CDR3 is TGCAGCGTTGAAGGGGGGGAGAACACTGAAGCTTTCTTT. Residues: CSVEGGENTEAFF.

The V gene is TRBV24-1, the J gene TRBJ2-1, with 9 nucleotides matching TRBD1. CDR3 length: 18 residues. The V and J ends lost 5 bases and 4 bases, in that order; junction bases with no gene match: 14. Germline assignment: CDR1 KGHDR and CDR2 SFDVKD. The CDR3 here is CATSAFGFMGQGYNEQFF. CDR3 nucleotides: TGTGCCACCAGTGCATTCGGTTTTATGGGACAGGGATACAATGAGCAGTTCTTC.

There are a few counts of this clonotype. The gene calls are TRBV10-2 and TRBJ1-4; D is perhaps TRBD1 (6 bases). The V end was cut by 3 bases, the J end by 1 base, with 9 bases between. This CDR3 has 15 residues. The V gene's germline CDR1 is WSHSY and CDR2 SAAADI. The CDR3 DNA follows: TGCGCCAGCAGTGAAGGGGGGGAAACTAATGAAAAACTGTTTTTT. As protein: CASSEGGETNEKLFF.

Ten or more counts support this clonotype. The rearrangement links TRBV2 to TRBJ2-5; D possibly corresponds to TRBD1 (6 bases). CDR1 and CDR2 from the germline V gene are SNHLY and FYNNEI. There are 15 residues in the CDR3. Trimming shortened V by 8 bases and J by 2 bases, and 18 bases separated the two germline ends. This CDR3 reads CASQETTGYQETQYF. In DNA form, the CDR3 reads TGTGCCAGCCAAGAAACCACAGGGTATCAAGAGACCCAGTACTTC.

This clonotype turned up a few times. The chain carries TRBV4-1 and TRBJ2-7, with TRBD2 matching 10 bases. In germline, CDR1 is MGHRA, CDR2 YSYEKL. V lost 2 bases, J lost 0 bases, and 10 bases stayed unmatched. There are 18 residues in the CDR3. CDR3: CASSQQASGGGLSYEQYF. In nucleotides, the CDR3 is TGCGCCAGCAGCCAACAGGCCAGCGGGGGGGGACTCTCCTACGAGCAGTACTTC.

This clonotype has just a few counts. The CDR3 DNA sequence: TGTGCCAGCAGTTGGAACAGGGTCTACGAGCAGTACTTC. Protein product: CASSWNRVYEQYF. The chain recombines TRBV6-2 or TRBV6-3 with TRBJ2-7, with D perhaps matching TRBD1 (6 bases). The CDR3 loop spans 13 amino acids. The V and J ends lost 4 bases and 3 bases respectively, with 10 bases between them. Germline V gene sequence: CDR1 MNHEY, CDR2 SVGEGT.

J is TRBJ2-1 and V is TRBV19; possibly TRBD2 for D (6 bases). V dropped 3 bases and J dropped 5 bases, with 14 bases sitting between them. Germline assignment: CDR1 LNHDA and CDR2 SQIVND (reference sequence). There are 15 residues in the CDR3. As DNA, the CDR3 is TGTGCCAGTAGTATTGGAGGGTGTAAGCACAATGAGCAGTTCTTC. This gives the protein CASSIGGCKHNEQFF.

The J gene is TRBJ2-5, the V gene TRBV4-2, with D possibly being TRBD1 (5 bases). The V gene's germline CDR1 is LGHNA and CDR2 YNFKEQ. Trimming removed 4 bases at V and 5 bases at J, with 20 bases between. The CDR3 length is 16 residues. The DNA of the CDR3 is TGTGCCAGCAGCCGAGGAAATGCCGGCAGGGCCGAGACCCAGTACTTC. Residues: CASSRGNAGRAETQYF.